This T cell receptor beta chain was identified in a study of tumor-infiltrating lymphocytes in oesophageal squamous cell carcinoma. Per germline, CDR1 LNHDA and CDR2 SQIVND (reference sequence). The CDR3 loop spans 22 amino acids. The V gene end was trimmed by 4 bases and the J gene end by 0 bases; junction bases not matched to a gene: 19. TCRdb processed the PCR reads anew with MiXCR; each CDR3 protein has one entry. The data hold 15,000 to 20,000 distinct CDR3 sequences, with over 40% observed a single time. The source material was normal esophageal tissue next to the tumor. The chain links TRBV19 to TRBJ1-6; TRBD1 matches at 9 bases. This sequence was found in a male donor with esophageal squamous cell carcinoma. The CDR3 bases are TGTGCCAGTAGTAAAAAAGGACAAAAGGGACAGGGTCGGAGCTCCTATAATTCACCCCTCCACTTT. It specifies CASSKKGQKGQGRSSYNSPLHF.